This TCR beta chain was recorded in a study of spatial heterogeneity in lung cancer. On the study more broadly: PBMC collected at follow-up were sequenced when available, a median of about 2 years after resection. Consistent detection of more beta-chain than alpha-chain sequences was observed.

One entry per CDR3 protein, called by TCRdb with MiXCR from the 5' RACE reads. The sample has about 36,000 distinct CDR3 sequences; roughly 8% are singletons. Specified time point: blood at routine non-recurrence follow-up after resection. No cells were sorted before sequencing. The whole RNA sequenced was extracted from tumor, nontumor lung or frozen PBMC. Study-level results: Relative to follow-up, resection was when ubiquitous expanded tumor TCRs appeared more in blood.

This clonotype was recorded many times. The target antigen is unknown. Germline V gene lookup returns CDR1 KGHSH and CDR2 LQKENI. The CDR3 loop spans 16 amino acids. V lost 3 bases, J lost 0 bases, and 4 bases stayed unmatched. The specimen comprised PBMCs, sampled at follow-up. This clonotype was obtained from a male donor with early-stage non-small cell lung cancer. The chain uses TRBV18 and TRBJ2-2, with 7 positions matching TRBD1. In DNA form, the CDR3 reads TGTGCCAGCTCACCCATCGGGACAGCGAACACCGGGGAGCTGTTTTTT. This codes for CASSPIGTANTGELFF.